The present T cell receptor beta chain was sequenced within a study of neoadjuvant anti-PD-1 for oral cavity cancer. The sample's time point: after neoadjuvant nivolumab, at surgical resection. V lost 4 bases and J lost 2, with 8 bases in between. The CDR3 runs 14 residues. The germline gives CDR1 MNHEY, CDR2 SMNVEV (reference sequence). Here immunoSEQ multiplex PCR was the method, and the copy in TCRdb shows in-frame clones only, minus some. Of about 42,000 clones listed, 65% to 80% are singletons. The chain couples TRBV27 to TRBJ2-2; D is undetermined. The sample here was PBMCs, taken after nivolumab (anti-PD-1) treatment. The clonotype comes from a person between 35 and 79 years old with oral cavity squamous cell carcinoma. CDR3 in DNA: TGTGCCAGCAGTTGGGGTTCAAACACCGGGGAGCTGTTTTTT. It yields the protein CASSWGSNTGELFF.